Each of the 29 T cell receptor beta chains below was sequenced from the same sample in a study of blood T cell repertoires in COVID-19 (dated by TCRdb to between 2020 and 2021). Libraries were made using the immunoSEQ multiplex PCR assay. Imported from immuneACCESS, the table was reduced by TCRdb to in-frame sequences with V and J called. These copies leave out some clones; in studies compared against another copy, an unresolved V gene accounts for under half, and the cause of the remainder is not known. This sample is represented by around 170,000 clones; roughly four fifths of them were singletons. Around 6.1% of the sample is in the top ten clones. Material: peripheral blood. Every receptor here comes from a woman in her thirties or forties with acute or convalescent COVID-19.

This chain uses TRBV9 with TRBJ1-1, with D tentatively TRBD1 (6 bases). The CDR3 sequence is 16 residues long. The germline V gene encodes CDR1 SGDLS and CDR2 YYNGEE. The V gene lost 0 bases and the J gene lost 3 bases, with 15 bases spanning the gap. Here the CDR3 DNA reads TGTGCCAGCAGCGTAGGACAGGCAAATTTGGACACTGAAGCTTTCTTT. It specifies CASSVGQANLDTEAFF. Full variable domain (missing parts from reference TRBV9 and TRBJ1-1): DSGVTQTPKHLITATGQRVTLRCSPRSGDLSVYWYQQSLDQGLQFLIQYYNGEERAKGNILERFSAQQFPDLHSELNLSSLELGDSALYFCASSVGQANLDTEAFFGQGTRLTVV.

The chain combines TRBV3-1 (or the pseudogene TRBV3-2) with TRBJ2-5; tentative D call: TRBD2 (7 bases). CDR1 LGHDT and CDR2 YNNKEL come from the germline V gene (reference sequence). V was shortened by 4 bases and J by 5 bases, with 11 bases between the two germline ends. There are 13 residues in the CDR3. CDR3 sequence: CASSLRGGETQYF. CDR3 sequence (DNA): TGTGCCAGCAGCCTAAGGGGGGGGGAGACCCAGTACTTC.

The rearrangement links TRBV18 to TRBJ2-2, with D perhaps matching TRBD1 (6 bases). CDR1 is KGHSH and CDR2 is LQKENI in the germline V gene. With 3 bases removed from V and 5 bases from J, the gap between germline ends came to 19 bases. CDR3 length: 17 amino acids. CDR3 amino acids: CASSPNPQNRATGELFF. The CDR3 DNA reads as TGTGCCAGCTCACCGAATCCCCAGAACAGGGCAACCGGGGAGCTGTTTTTT.

The rearrangement joins TRBV5-1 to TRBJ1-5; unclear D gene. Germline values: CDR1 SGHRS, CDR2 YFSETQ. This CDR3 has 15 residues. V was trimmed by 4 bases and J by 2 bases, leaving 13 bases between them. The CDR3 nucleotides are TGCGCCAGCAGCCTTTTGGGAGTTGGCAATCAGCCCCAGCATTTT. As protein: CASSLLGVGNQPQHF.

This clone was detected a few times. V and J are TRBV28 and TRBJ2-1; 9 nucleotides match TRBD2. Germline CDR1 and CDR2: MDHEN and SYDVKM. V was pared by 6 bases and J by 6 bases, with 12 bases of the junction left unmatched. The CDR3 totals 16 residues. The CDR3 bases are TGTGCCAGCAGCCGAATTTTAGCGGGAGCGCGCAATGAGCAGTTCTTC. It encodes CASSRILAGARNEQFF.

This clone was seen only once. V is TRBV2 and J is TRBJ2-2, with a tentative D call TRBD2 (7 bases). Per the germline V gene, CDR1 is SNHLY and CDR2 is FYNNEI. This CDR3 has 16 amino acids. The V gene lost 6 bases and the J gene lost 5 bases, with 19 bases spanning the gap. Here the CDR3 DNA reads TGTGCCAGCAGGAGCCCTAGGGGGGGCAGTACCGGGGAGCTGTTTTTT. As protein: CASRSPRGGSTGELFF. The whole variable domain, filled in from reference TRBV2 and TRBJ2-2, reads EPEVTQTPSHQVTQMGQEVILRCVPISNHLYFYWYRQILGQKVEFLVSFYNNEISEKSEIFDDQFSVERPDGSNFTLKIRSTKLEDSAMYFCASRSPRGGSTGELFFGEGSRLTVL.

This chain connects TRBV5-1 to TRBJ1-6, with a possible D match to TRBD1 (6 bases). Per germline, CDR1 SGHRS and CDR2 YFSETQ. The CDR3 loop spans 15 amino acids. V dropped 2 bases and J dropped 7 bases, with 13 bases sitting between them. This CDR3 reads CASSLQGPGNSPLHF. The CDR3 nucleotides are TGCGCCAGCAGCTTACAGGGTCCGGGGAATTCACCCCTCCACTTT.

V is TRBV12-3 or TRBV12-4 and J is TRBJ2-2, with D uncertain. The CDR3 sequence is 11 residues long. The V end lost 3 bases, the J end lost 7 bases, and 3 bases lay between the germline ends. CDR3 protein: CASSFGGELFF. CDR3 DNA sequence: TGTGCCAGCAGTTTCGGCGGGGAGCTGTTTTTT.

The CDR3 protein is CASSQDYSNYGYTF. Here the CDR3 DNA reads TGTGCCAGCAGCCAAGATTACAGCAACTATGGCTACACCTTC. This sequence joins TRBV3-1 (or the pseudogene TRBV3-2) and TRBJ1-2; D remains unclear. CDR1 is LGHDT and CDR2 is YNNKEL in the germline V gene (reference sequence). V shed 0 bases and J shed 2 bases, with 7 bases lying between them. CDR3 length: 14 amino acids.

Here the CDR3 DNA reads TGTGCCAGCACGCAGGGGTATAATTCACCCCTCCACTTT. Translated: CASTQGYNSPLHF. V usage is TRBV6-5 and J usage is TRBJ1-6; possible D gene TRBD1, 6 bases. This CDR3 comprises 13 residues. The germline V gene encodes CDR1 MNHEY and CDR2 SVGAGI. Trimming took 7 bases from V and 4 from J, leaving 8 bases between them.

V is TRBV19 and J is TRBJ2-7; a possible D gene is TRBD1 (6 bases). From germline, CDR1 is LNHDA and CDR2 SQIVND (reference sequence). V shed 4 bases and J shed 2 bases, with 6 bases lying between them. The CDR3 contains 12 residues. Written as DNA, the CDR3 is TGTGCCAGTAGTAGGGACACCTACGAGCAGTACTTC. This sequence encodes CASSRDTYEQYF. The variable domain in full, with the rest retrieved from reference TRBV19 and TRBJ2-7, is DGGITQSPKYLFRKEGQNVTLSCEQNLNHDAMYWYRQDPGQGLRLIYYSQIVNDFQKGDIAEGYSVSREKKESFPLTVTSAQKNPTAFYLCASSRDTYEQYFGPGTRLTVT.

The chain uses TRBV7-6 and TRBJ1-1; D unresolved. In germline, CDR1 is SGHVS, CDR2 FNYEAQ. V lost 5 bases, J lost 1 base, and 14 bases lay in between. The length of the CDR3 is 15 residues. This CDR3 is CASSAEGFWNTEAFF. The DNA of the CDR3 is TGTGCCAGCAGCGCAGAGGGATTTTGGAACACTGAAGCTTTCTTT.

This clone showed up just a few times. The chain carries TRBV15 and TRBJ1-2, with D perhaps matching TRBD1 (5 bases). The CDR3 is made up of 17 amino acids. V lost 1 base, J lost 4 bases, and 19 bases lay in between. Germline CDR1 LNHNV, CDR2 YYDKDF (reference sequence). The CDR3 reads CATSRARGGDSSYGYTF. For the CDR3, the DNA is TGTGCCACCAGCAGAGCCCGGGGGGGGGATAGTAGCTATGGCTACACCTTC.

This chain links TRBV6-5 with TRBJ1-6; D gene ambiguous. Germline CDR1 and CDR2: MNHEY and SVGAGI. The CDR3 sequence is 13 residues long. V lost 2 bases, J lost 10 bases, and 9 bases lay in between. The CDR3 loop reads CASSYEGGSPLHF. In DNA form, the CDR3 reads TGTGCCAGCAGTTACGAGGGTGGCTCACCCCTCCACTTT.

The chain joins TRBV20-1 to TRBJ1-1; D is unresolved. This CDR3 is 11 amino acids long. Germline CDR1 reads DFQATT; CDR2 reads SNEGSKA (reference sequence). CDR3 sequence: CSARVEERVFF. CDR3 bases: TGCAGCGCCCGGGTCGAGGAACGGGTTTTCTTT.

The V call is TRBV15, the J call TRBJ2-1; TRBD2 matches 14 bases. The CDR3 totals 20 residues. V was clipped by 2 bases and J by 8 bases; unmatched bases: 17. CDR1 is LNHNV and CDR2 is YYDKDF in the germline V gene (reference sequence). The CDR3 nucleotides read TGTGCCACCAGCAGACCACAGGGGGGGACTAGCGGGAGATCTGTGTATGAGCAGTTCTTC. Translating it yields CATSRPQGGTSGRSVYEQFF.

The V call is TRBV24-1, the J call TRBJ2-3; TRBD1 matches at 7 bases. Germline trimming cut 4 bases from V and 0 bases from J; bases unmatched to any gene: 6. This CDR3 is 16 amino acids long. Germline CDR1 KGHDR, CDR2 SFDVKD. The CDR3 region has the DNA TGTGCCACCAGTGACCCACCGGGACAGAGCACAGATACGCAGTATTTT. As protein: CATSDPPGQSTDTQYF.

This chain joins TRBV5-1 and TRBJ2-2, with D unresolved. The CDR3 spans 14 residues. The germline gives CDR1 SGHRS, CDR2 YFSETQ. V dropped 0 bases and J dropped 2 bases, with 5 bases sitting between them. The CDR3 here is CASSLEQNTGELFF. The CDR3 nucleotides are TGCGCCAGCAGCTTGGAACAAAACACCGGGGAGCTGTTTTTT.

V is TRBV18 and J is TRBJ1-1, with D unclear. The CDR3 length is 16 residues. V lost 0 bases, J lost 5 bases, and 16 bases lay in between. The germline gives CDR1 KGHSH, CDR2 LQKENI. The CDR3 spells CASSPPSRVGGTEAFF. For the CDR3, the DNA is TGTGCCAGCTCACCACCGAGTCGCGTAGGAGGAACTGAAGCTTTCTTT.

The chain carries TRBV3-1 (or the pseudogene TRBV3-2) and TRBJ1-3; the D gene is possibly TRBD1 (5 bases). Germline V gives CDR1 LGHDT, CDR2 YNNKEL (reference sequence). The germline V and J ends were trimmed by 0 bases and 10 bases, with 10 bases remaining between them. The CDR3 runs to 13 residues. The CDR3 is CASSQEGYRTIYF. The DNA for the CDR3 is TGTGCCAGCAGCCAAGAGGGGTACAGGACCATATATTTT.

The chain recombines TRBV27 with TRBJ2-5, with 12 bases fitting TRBD2. The germline CDR1 and CDR2 sequences are MNHEY and SMNVEV (reference sequence). V was pared by 4 bases and J by 0 bases, with 15 bases of the junction left unmatched. This CDR3 spans 20 amino acids. The DNA of the CDR3 is TGTGCCAGCAGTTCTTGGACTAGCGGGGCGAATATCGGGTACCAAGAGACCCAGTACTTC. Protein: CASSSWTSGANIGYQETQYF.

The chain carries TRBV9 and TRBJ2-5; 11 nucleotides agree with TRBD2. Trimming cost V 4 bases and J 5 bases; bases outside gene matches: 16. Germline values: CDR1 SGDLS, CDR2 YYNGEE. CDR3 size: 18 residues. The CDR3 loop is CASSPLGLAGGWWETQYF. In DNA form, the CDR3 reads TGTGCCAGCAGCCCCCTCGGCCTAGCGGGAGGTTGGTGGGAGACCCAGTACTTC.

This chain connects TRBV7-2 to TRBJ1-1; TRBD1 matches 9 bases. In germline, CDR1 is SGHTA, CDR2 FQGNSA. This CDR3 spans 15 amino acids. V was pared by 0 bases and J by 2 bases, with 1 base of the junction left unmatched. The CDR3 nucleotides are TGTGCCAGCAGCTTAGCGGGACAGGGAAACACTGAAGCTTTCTTT. Its translation: CASSLAGQGNTEAFF.

V gene TRBV9 combines with J gene TRBJ1-5; D not certain. This CDR3 comprises 12 residues. Trimming took off 7 bases at V and 5 bases at J, with 10 bases between the two ends. CDR1 and CDR2 from the germline V gene are SGDLS and YYNGEE. DNA for the CDR3: TGTGCCAGCGGCCCCGGGGATCAGCCCCAGCATTTT. This encodes CASGPGDQPQHF.

This chain links TRBV7-2 with TRBJ2-1; perhaps TRBD2 as D (5 bases). The CDR3 loop spans 15 amino acids. Trimming cost V 1 base and J 4 bases, with 11 bases left between them. Germline-derived CDR1 and CDR2 are SGHTA and FQGNSA. CDR3 in DNA: TGTGCCAGCAGCTTAGGGGGAGTACGGTACAATGAGCAGTTCTTC. Amino acid sequence: CASSLGGVRYNEQFF.

The rearrangement links TRBV10-3 to TRBJ2-7, with D possibly matching TRBD2 (5 bases). Per the germline V gene, CDR1 is ENHRY and CDR2 is SYGVKD. This CDR3 region has 13 residues. V lost 6 bases, J lost 7 bases, and 16 bases lay in between. DNA for the CDR3: TGTGCCATCAGCAGCGGTGCCCTAAGGGAGCAGTACTTC. Translated: CAISSGALREQYF.

V is TRBV10-3 and J is TRBJ2-7, with D possibly TRBD2 on 6 matching bases. The CDR3 consists of 13 residues. V was shortened by 4 bases and J by 4 bases, with 11 bases between the two germline ends. Germline V lookup: CDR1 ENHRY, CDR2 SYGVKD. The CDR3 DNA reads as TGTGCCATCAGTGGGGGGGAAACTTACGAGCAGTACTTC. Translated, it gives CAISGGETYEQYF.

The V call is TRBV3-1 (or the pseudogene TRBV3-2), the J call TRBJ1-1, with TRBD1 identical over 8 bases. Trimming removed 8 bases from V and 11 bases from J; junction bases left unmatched: 10. This CDR3 has 12 amino acids. Germline V gene lookup returns CDR1 LGHDT and CDR2 YNNKEL (reference sequence). CDR3 region: CASAPQGARAFF. The CDR3 nucleotides are TGTGCCAGCGCCCCCCAGGGGGCTAGGGCTTTCTTT.

This sequence joins TRBV5-1 and TRBJ2-3; D gene unclear. The CDR3 sequence is 14 residues long. CDR1 and CDR2 from the germline V gene are SGHRS and YFSETQ. V shed 0 bases and J shed 0 bases, with 5 bases lying between them. The CDR3: CASSLDTSTDTQYF. The CDR3 DNA follows: TGCGCCAGCAGCTTGGACACCAGCACAGATACGCAGTATTTT.